Below are 29 T cell receptor beta chains sequenced from a single sample in a study of shared clonotypes between healthy human individuals. TCRdb's copy holds only in-frame clones and misses some; the assay was immunoSEQ multiplex PCR. The table records roughly 380,000 clones, 96% of them present only once. Sequencing was carried out using memory CD8+ T cells sorted from blood. As for subset: CD45RO+ cells pooled with CCR7-negative TemRA cells. These receptor sequences come from a man aged 30 to 45 in good health.

CDR3 nucleotide sequence: TGTGCCAGCAGGAAAATAGCGGGAGGGCCTTACAATGAGCAGTTCTTC. This codes for CASRKIAGGPYNEQFF. The chain uses TRBV11-2 and TRBJ2-1; 11 nucleotides agree with TRBD2. V lost 6 bases, J lost 4 bases, and 8 bases stayed unmatched. Germline values: CDR1 SGHAT, CDR2 FQNNGV. This CDR3 has 16 amino acids.

The rearrangement uses TRBV5-1 and TRBJ2-3, with TRBD1 identical over 9 bases. Germline CDR1 and CDR2: SGHRS and YFSETQ. The length of the CDR3 is 15 residues. V dropped 2 bases and J dropped 4; count of bases not matched to a gene: 5. The CDR3 reads CASSFRQGEADTQYF. The CDR3 nucleotides read TGCGCCAGCAGCTTCCGACAGGGGGAGGCAGATACGCAGTATTTT.

The CDR3 region has the DNA TGTGCCAGCAGCTTAGCGGGGGAGCAGTACTTC. This gives the protein CASSLAGEQYF. The chain employs TRBV5-8 and TRBJ2-7; TRBD2 agrees at 7 bases. The CDR3 spans 11 residues. Per germline, CDR1 SGHTS and CDR2 YDEGEE. Germline trimming cut 2 bases from V and 7 bases from J; bases unmatched to any gene: 0.

This chain uses TRBV5-1 with TRBJ2-1; D is undetermined. Trimming removed 1 base at V and 5 bases at J, with 13 bases between. This CDR3 is built from 15 residues. Germline CDR1 reads SGHRS; CDR2 reads YFSETQ. The CDR3 region has the DNA TGCGCCAGCAGCTTGTGGCGGTCGGCCAACAATGAGCAGTTCTTC. Encoded protein: CASSLWRSANNEQFF.

The chain uses TRBV2 and TRBJ2-1; D may be TRBD2 (6 bases). CDR3 length: 14 residues. Germline values: CDR1 SNHLY, CDR2 FYNNEI. V shed 5 bases and J shed 8 bases, with 16 bases lying between them. The chain's CDR3 is CASSPRGASHEQFF. CDR3 bases: TGTGCCAGCAGTCCCCGCGGGGCCTCCCATGAGCAGTTCTTC.

In its sample, this clone was seen a few times. The chain carries TRBV28 and TRBJ1-2; D uncertain. Germline loops: CDR1 MDHEN, CDR2 SYDVKM. V dropped 1 base and J dropped 6 bases, with 12 bases sitting between them. This CDR3 is 14 amino acids long. The CDR3 region is CASSLLVPGNGYTF. CDR3 coding DNA: TGTGCCAGCAGTTTATTGGTCCCGGGGAATGGCTACACCTTC.

The chain joins TRBV28 to TRBJ2-1; D unclear. The germline CDR1 and CDR2 sequences are MDHEN and SYDVKM. The CDR3 loop spans 12 amino acids. V dropped 4 bases and J dropped 7 bases, with 8 bases sitting between them. CDR3 DNA sequence: TGTGCCAGCAGTTCGTTCCAAAATGAGCAGTTCTTC. The encoded protein is CASSSFQNEQFF.

This chain uses TRBV9 with TRBJ2-2; D not certain. Germline CDR1 reads SGDLS; CDR2 reads YYNGEE. This CDR3 is built from 14 residues. The germline V and J ends were trimmed by 2 bases and 0 bases, with 5 bases remaining between them. The CDR3 coding sequence is TGTGCCAGCAGCGTGAGTACGAACACCGGGGAGCTGTTTTTT. Its translation: CASSVSTNTGELFF.

In regard to this clone: The sample holds other DNA sequences that translate to the same CDR3. The genes are TRBV6-1 and TRBJ1-5, with D unclear. The CDR3 is 11 amino acids. Germline CDR1 and CDR2: MNHNS and SASEGT. Trimming pared 6 bases from V and 6 bases from J, leaving 6 bases between. The CDR3 DNA reads TGTGCCAGCAGACGGGGTCAGCCCCAGCATTTT. Translated, it gives CASRRGQPQHF.

This clone was seen only once. V gene TRBV29-1 combines with J gene TRBJ2-1, with D perhaps being TRBD1 or TRBD2 (5 bases each). Germline CDR1 is SQVTM and CDR2 is ANQGSEA. CDR3 length equals 14 residues. Between the trimmed V and J ends, which lost 4 bases and 3 bases, there was a span of 13 bases. The DNA of the CDR3 is TGCAGCGTTGGGGGGAGCTGGGGCTACAATGAGCAGTTCTTC. It is translated as CSVGGSWGYNEQFF.

V is TRBV30 and J is TRBJ2-3, with D perhaps being TRBD1 or TRBD2 (6 bases each). V lost 0 bases, J lost 5 bases, and 9 bases lay in between. There are 13 residues in the CDR3. Germline V CDR1 and CDR2: GTSNPN, SVGIG (reference sequence). CDR3 sequence: CAWSVRGRDTQYF. DNA of the CDR3: TGTGCCTGGAGTGTACGGGGGCGAGATACGCAGTATTTT.

The genes are TRBV27 and TRBJ1-5; D uncertain. The germline CDR1 and CDR2 sequences are MNHEY and SMNVEV (reference sequence). V lost 0 bases and J 2 bases, leaving 14 bases between the germline ends. There are 17 residues in the CDR3. CDR3 residues: CASSLSYQHPGNQPQHF. The CDR3 region has the DNA TGTGCCAGCAGTTTATCGTATCAACACCCAGGCAATCAGCCCCAGCATTTT.

The chain couples TRBV5-6 to TRBJ1-6; the match to TRBD1 covers 8 bases. V trimming: 3 bases; J trimming: 13 bases; junction bases outside the gene matches: 3. The germline V gene has CDR1 SGHDT and CDR2 YYEEEE. This CDR3 comprises 12 residues. The CDR3 DNA sequence: TGTGCCAGCAGCTGGACAGGGACCCCCCTCCACTTT. This codes for CASSWTGTPLHF.

This clone occurred a few times. The CDR3 is CASSTWDNTEAFF. The CDR3 DNA follows: TGTGCCAGTAGTACCTGGGACAACACTGAAGCTTTCTTT. The V and J genes are TRBV19 and TRBJ1-1, with D maybe TRBD1 (5 bases). V gave up 4 bases and J gave up 2 bases, with 8 bases separating them. Per the germline V gene, CDR1 is LNHDA and CDR2 is SQIVND (reference sequence). There are 13 residues in the CDR3. The whole variable domain, remainder taken from reference TRBV19 and TRBJ1-1, is DGGITQSPKYLFRKEGQNVTLSCEQNLNHDAMYWYRQDPGQGLRLIYYSQIVNDFQKGDIAEGYSVSREKKESFPLTVTSAQKNPTAFYLCASSTWDNTEAFFGQGTRLTVV.

Of note for this clone: The sample holds other DNA sequences that translate to the same CDR3. This sequence joins TRBV6-1 and TRBJ1-5; D not resolved. Looked up from germline, CDR1 is MNHNS and CDR2 is SASEGT. CDR3 length equals 13 residues. V lost 7 bases, J lost 0 bases, and 7 bases lay in between. The CDR3 nucleotides are TGTGCCAGCACTGGTTATAGCAATCAGCCCCAGCATTTT. Protein product: CASTGYSNQPQHF.

The chain recombines TRBV28 with TRBJ1-2; 8 bases line up with TRBD1. Per the germline V gene, CDR1 is MDHEN and CDR2 is SYDVKM. V was clipped by 2 bases and J by 4 bases; unmatched bases: 3. This CDR3 is 14 amino acids long. In DNA form, the CDR3 reads TGTGCCAGCAGTTTACAGGGGGCGCGCTATGGCTACACCTTC. This sequence encodes CASSLQGARYGYTF.

The rearrangement joins TRBV5-1 to TRBJ1-6; no clear D gene. Germline V gene sequence: CDR1 SGHRS, CDR2 YFSETQ. The CDR3 totals 15 residues. V was cut by 1 base and J by 0 bases, with 5 bases left in between. CDR3 bases: TGCGCCAGCAGCTTGAAGAGCTCCTATAATTCACCCCTCCACTTT. This encodes CASSLKSSYNSPLHF. The whole variable domain, filled in from reference TRBV5-1 and TRBJ1-6, reads KAGVTQTPRYLIKTRGQQVTLSCSPISGHRSVSWYQQTPGQGLQFLFEYFSETQRNKGNFPGRFSGRQFSNSRSEMNVSTLELGDSALYLCASSLKSSYNSPLHFGNGTRLTVT.

The rearrangement uses TRBV5-4 and TRBJ1-1, with D possibly being TRBD1 (5 bases). The CDR3 sequence is 15 residues long. The germline gives CDR1 SGHNT, CDR2 YYREEE (reference sequence). Deletions cut 4 bases from V and 3 bases from J, with 16 bases between. The CDR3 coding sequence is TGTGCCAGCAGCATGAGCGGGGGAATGCACACTGAAGCTTTCTTT. Amino acid sequence: CASSMSGGMHTEAFF.

Regarding this clone: This sample also contains other DNA sequences that code for the same CDR3. The V call is TRBV18, the J call TRBJ2-3; TRBD2 matches 9 bases. The CDR3 sequence is 13 residues long. Germline V lookup: CDR1 KGHSH, CDR2 LQKENI. The V segment lost 2 bases and the J segment 6 bases; nucleotides outside the gene matches: 0. The CDR3, as DNA: TGTGCCAGCTCACCAGGACTAGCGGATACGCAGTATTTT. Protein: CASSPGLADTQYF.

The chain has TRBV7-3 and TRBJ2-2, with 10 nucleotides matching TRBD2. The CDR3 runs 16 residues. From germline, CDR1 is SGHTA and CDR2 FQGTGA. Trimming cost V 5 bases and J 1 base; bases outside gene matches: 4. CDR3 nucleotide sequence: TGTGCCAGCAGCCCTTCTAGCGGGAGGAACACCGGGGAGCTGTTTTTT. Its translation: CASSPSSGRNTGELFF.

The V call is TRBV10-3, the J call TRBJ1-5, with 9 nucleotides matching TRBD1. This CDR3 contains 15 residues. Germline V gene sequence: CDR1 ENHRY, CDR2 SYGVKD. J was trimmed by 5 bases and V by 0 bases; bases with no gene match: 2. The CDR3 DNA follows: TGTGCCATCAGTGAGTCGGGACAGGGATATCAGCCCCAGCATTTT. Amino acids: CAISESGQGYQPQHF.

The chain is built from TRBV11-2 and TRBJ2-7; D is unresolved. The CDR3 runs to 13 residues. Germline V gives CDR1 SGHAT, CDR2 FQNNGV. V was pared by 1 base and J by 2 bases, with 6 bases between. The CDR3 nucleotides are TGTGCCAGCAGCTTAGGCCTTACCTACGAGCAGTACTTC. Translating it yields CASSLGLTYEQYF.

V gene TRBV6-1 combines with J gene TRBJ2-1, with unresolved D. The length of the CDR3 is 10 residues. The germline gives CDR1 MNHNS, CDR2 SASEGT. V lost 1 base and J lost 12, with 4 bases in between. The CDR3 bases are TGTGCCAGCAGTGAAGAGGCGCAGTTCTTC. As protein: CASSEEAQFF.

The chain carries TRBV7-9 and TRBJ1-1; TRBD1 agrees at 11 bases. From germline, CDR1 is SEHNR and CDR2 FQNEAQ (reference sequence). This CDR3 contains 14 residues. V lost 5 bases and J lost 5; bases outside the gene matches: 4. The CDR3: CASSRTGGDTEAFF. CDR3 DNA: TGTGCCAGCAGCCGGACAGGGGGCGATACTGAAGCTTTCTTT.

This clone was seen just once. The chain links TRBV14 to TRBJ2-6; D unclear. The V end was cut by 4 bases, the J end by 0 bases, with 10 bases between. The germline V gene has CDR1 SGHDN and CDR2 FVKESK. CDR3 size: 16 residues. CDR3 DNA: TGTGCCAGCAGCCTACGAGTTAACTCTGGGGCCAACGTCCTGACTTTC. Amino acid sequence: CASSLRVNSGANVLTF.

The chain links TRBV7-2 to TRBJ2-1, with TRBD2 as a possible D gene (6 bases). The CDR3 contains 15 residues. Germline V lookup: CDR1 SGHTA, CDR2 FQGNSA. The V end was cut by 3 bases, the J end by 6 bases, with 15 bases between. The CDR3 nucleotides are TGTGCCAGCAGCTTTAGACTAGGGTTGAGCAATGAGCAGTTCTTC. Protein product: CASSFRLGLSNEQFF. The variable domain in full, completed from reference TRBV7-2 and TRBJ2-1, reads GAGVSQSPSNKVTEKGKDVELRCDPISGHTALYWYRQSLGQGLEFLIYFQGNSAPDKSGLPSDRFSAERTGGSVSTLTIQRTQQEDSAVYLCASSFRLGLSNEQFFGPGTRLTVL.

In its sample, this clone was seen once. The CDR3 protein is CASSLGLAETQYF. CDR3 bases: TGTGCCAGCAGCTTAGGGCTAGCGGAGACCCAGTACTTC. The rearrangement joins TRBV7-8 to TRBJ2-5, with D possibly TRBD2 on 6 matching bases. The germline V gene has CDR1 SGHVS and CDR2 FQNEAQ. V was trimmed by 1 base and J by 5 bases, leaving 8 bases between them. The CDR3 has 13 residues.

V gene TRBV10-3 combines with J gene TRBJ1-2; no firm D call. The CDR3 has 13 residues. In germline, CDR1 is ENHRY, CDR2 SYGVKD. V shed 8 bases and J shed 6 bases, with 16 bases lying between them. CDR3 amino acids: CAISRSMEDGYTF. The CDR3 DNA follows: TGTGCCATCTCTAGGAGCATGGAAGATGGCTACACCTTC.

This clone came up once. This chain links TRBV9 with TRBJ1-5, with 9 bases matching TRBD1. The V gene's germline CDR1 is SGDLS and CDR2 YYNGEE. V lost 4 bases and J lost 7; bases outside the gene matches: 6. The CDR3 spans 14 residues. The CDR3 reads CASSPGTGWQPQHF. CDR3 bases: TGTGCCAGCAGCCCAGGGACAGGGTGGCAGCCCCAGCATTTT.